One TCR beta chain is described in this entry. Source study methods: Quantification of nucleated cells was approximated via reference gene primer amplification. Libraries were prepared by immunoSEQ multiplex PCR; TCRdb keeps only in-frame clonotypes and omits some of them. V and J calls and clone size are copied from that table; D and trimming were computed from the DNA. The sample includes approximately 280,000 clones, around 85% of them seen just once. The data stem from a study of blood T cell repertoires in COVID-19. Study-level background: There were acute and convalescent COVID-19 samples, and they came from the United States, Italy and Spain. The cDNA or gDNA used as material had been derived from T cells, B-cell-depleted T cells, or PBMCs.

The CDR3 totals 13 residues. Trimming pared 0 bases from V and 5 bases from J, leaving 7 bases between. Germline V gene data show CDR1 as LGHDT and CDR2 as YNNKEL (reference sequence). Sample: peripheral blood. J is TRBJ2-5 and V is TRBV3-1 (or the pseudogene TRBV3-2); D not certain. The TCR was taken from a man in his fifties with active or convalescent COVID-19. In nucleotides, the CDR3 is TGTGCCAGCAGCCAAGAGGGCCCCGAGACCCAGTACTTC. Encoded protein: CASSQEGPETQYF.